This T cell receptor (beta chain) appears in the sequencing data of a study of graft-versus-host responses after intestinal transplantation. Overall study context: Tacrolimus and steroids were given for about 3 years to all recipients after anti-thymocyte globulin induction. Broader study findings: Graft-versus-host to host-versus-graft clonal ratios in allografts were high in patients with graft-donor T cell macrochimerism. Declines in HvG clones occurring early post-transplant were associated with peak circulating GvH clone levels. Recipient bone marrow held GvH clones, some seen earlier in ileum or blood.

TCRdb's copy holds only in-frame clones and misses some; the assay was immunoSEQ multiplex PCR. The sample contains some 120,000 clones, around nine tenths of which appear only once. To note about this clone: The antigen remains unidentified.

The V and J ends lost 2 bases and 4 bases respectively, with 13 bases between them. Germline V CDR1 and CDR2: MDHEN, SYDVKM. CDR3 size: 15 residues. This sequence was found in a human donor who was the organ donor for an intestinal transplant. The chain is built from TRBV28 and TRBJ2-3; a possible D gene is TRBD2 (6 bases). The starting material was unstimulated CD4+ T cells sorted from spleen or lymph node cells, obtained before transplant. The CDR3 sequence is CASSLPGRGADTQYF. CDR3 sequence (DNA): TGTGCCAGCAGTTTACCCGGGAGAGGCGCAGATACGCAGTATTTT.